This T cell receptor (beta chain) comes out of a study of cytomegalovirus exposure and HLA in healthy donors. Study context: An early data release held 80 million or so unique TCRs from HLA-typed donors. General observations from the study: CMV serostatus stood as the only immune exposure information on hand. In a later analysis, parvovirus B19, influenza, CMV and Epstein-Barr virus appeared linked to several top co-occurrence clusters.

A remark on this clone: Its target is unknown.

The germline CDR1 and CDR2 sequences are SGDLS and YYNGEE. Trimming shortened V by 3 bases and J by 5 bases, and 23 bases separated the two germline ends. This CDR3 contains 17 residues. Primers for the PCR totalled 60 Vbeta and 13 Jbeta. Generated by immunoSEQ multiplex PCR, the TCRdb table keeps only in-frame clones and is missing some. The sample holds about 98,000 clones, about 74% seen once. The V gene is TRBV9, the J gene TRBJ2-5; D call uncertain. The source material was PBMCs. The source of this sequence is a man aged 60 to 69 in good health and CMV-seropositive. CDR3 nucleotides: TGTGCCAGCAGCGCCACTCCAGACACCCAGATATGGGAGACCCAGTACTTC. Translation gives CASSATPDTQIWETQYF.